This T cell receptor (beta chain) was sequenced during a study of shared clonotypes between healthy human individuals. This clone was observed once. Its specificity is not known. The sample has other DNA sequences that encode this CDR3 too. Germline loops: CDR1 KGHSH, CDR2 LQKENI. This CDR3 is built from 13 residues. The V end was cut by 2 bases, the J end by 7 bases, with 8 bases between. Points from the study as a whole: Memory subsets had estimated richness that was generally smaller than that of naive subsets. Among four donors, about 4.6% of naive CD4 clonotypes were found in common.

The study ran the assay at deep level. Clones were sequenced by immunoSEQ multiplex PCR, and TCRdb holds only the in-frame ones, with some missing. The sample has about 2 million clones; about 95% are singletons. Material: naive CD4+ T cells sorted from blood. The subset was: CD45RA+ positively selected. This TCR was sampled from a man aged 18 to 30 in good health. The chain has TRBV18 and TRBJ1-4; D not resolved. CDR3 region: CASSPGIGEKLFF. The CDR3 DNA sequence: TGTGCCAGCTCACCAGGGATAGGTGAAAAACTGTTTTTT.